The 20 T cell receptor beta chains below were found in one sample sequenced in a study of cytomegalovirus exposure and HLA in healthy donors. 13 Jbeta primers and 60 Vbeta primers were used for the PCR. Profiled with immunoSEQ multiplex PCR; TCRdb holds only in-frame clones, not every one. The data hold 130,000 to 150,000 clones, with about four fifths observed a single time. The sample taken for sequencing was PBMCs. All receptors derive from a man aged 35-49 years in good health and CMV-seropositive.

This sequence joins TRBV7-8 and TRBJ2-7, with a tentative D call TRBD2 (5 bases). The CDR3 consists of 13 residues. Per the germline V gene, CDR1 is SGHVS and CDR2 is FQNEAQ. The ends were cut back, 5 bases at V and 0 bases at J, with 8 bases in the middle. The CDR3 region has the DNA TGTGCCAGCAGCATTAGCGCCTCCTACGAGCAGTACTTC. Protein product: CASSISASYEQYF. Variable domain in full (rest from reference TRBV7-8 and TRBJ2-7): GAGVSQSPRYKVAKRGQDVALRCDPISGHVSLFWYQQALGQGPEFLTYFQNEAQLDKSGLPSDRFFAERPEGSVSTLKIQRTQQEDSAVYLCASSISASYEQYFGPGTRLTVT.

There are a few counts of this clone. CDR3 in DNA: TGTGCCAGTAGTATAATTGGGCGACAGGGAGGTACTGAAGCTTTCTTT. Protein: CASSIIGRQGGTEAFF. J is TRBJ1-1 and V is TRBV19; 7 bases are a match to TRBD1. Trimming took 2 bases from V and 5 from J; bases not matched to a gene: 11. The CDR3 runs 16 residues. CDR1 is LNHDA, CDR2 SQIVND, per germline (reference sequence).

The CDR3 loop is CASSSWGGNYGYTF. The CDR3, as DNA: TGCGCCAGCAGCTCCTGGGGGGGGAACTATGGCTACACCTTC. This chain joins TRBV5-1 and TRBJ1-2, with D possibly matching TRBD1 (5 bases). There are 14 residues in the CDR3. CDR1 is SGHRS and CDR2 is YFSETQ in the germline V gene. With 3 bases removed from V and 2 bases from J, the gap between germline ends came to 11 bases.

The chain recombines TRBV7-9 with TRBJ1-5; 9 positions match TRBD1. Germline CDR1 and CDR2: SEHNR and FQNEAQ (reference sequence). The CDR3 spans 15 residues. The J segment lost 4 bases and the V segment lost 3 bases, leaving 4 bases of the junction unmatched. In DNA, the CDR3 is TGTGCCAGCAGCTTGGGACAGGGAACGAATCAGCCCCAGCATTTT. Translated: CASSLGQGTNQPQHF. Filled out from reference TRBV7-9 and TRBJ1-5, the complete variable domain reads DTGVSQNPRHKITKRGQNVTFRCDPISEHNRLYWYRQTLGQGPEFLTYFQNEAQLEKSRLLSDRFSAERPKGSFSTLEIQRTEQGDSAMYLCASSLGQGTNQPQHFGDGTRLSIL.

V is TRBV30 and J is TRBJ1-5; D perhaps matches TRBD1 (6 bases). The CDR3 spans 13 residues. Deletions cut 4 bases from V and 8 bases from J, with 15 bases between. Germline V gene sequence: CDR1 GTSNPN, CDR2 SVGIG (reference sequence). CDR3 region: CAWNGGRLEPQHF. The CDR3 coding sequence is TGTGCCTGGAACGGGGGGCGTCTGGAGCCCCAGCATTTT.

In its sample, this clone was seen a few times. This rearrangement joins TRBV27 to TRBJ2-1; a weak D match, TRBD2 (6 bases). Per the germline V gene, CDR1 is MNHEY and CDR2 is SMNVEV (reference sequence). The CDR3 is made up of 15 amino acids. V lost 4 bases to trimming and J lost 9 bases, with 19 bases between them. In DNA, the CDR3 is TGTGCCAGCAGTTCTGGGCAGGGAGGTTGGAGTGAGCAGTTCTTC. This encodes CASSSGQGGWSEQFF.

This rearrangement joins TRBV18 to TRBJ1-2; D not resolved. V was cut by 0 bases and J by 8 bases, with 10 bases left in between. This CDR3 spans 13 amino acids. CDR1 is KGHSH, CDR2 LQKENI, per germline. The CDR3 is CASSPPGAWGYTF. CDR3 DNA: TGTGCCAGCTCACCACCGGGCGCTTGGGGCTACACCTTC.

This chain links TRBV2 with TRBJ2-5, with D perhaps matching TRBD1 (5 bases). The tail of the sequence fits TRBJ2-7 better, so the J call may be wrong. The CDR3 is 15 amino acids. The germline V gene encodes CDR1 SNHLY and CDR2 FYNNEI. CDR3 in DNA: TGTGCCAGCAACCCGGAAGGGGCAAGCTCCTACGAGCAGTACTTC. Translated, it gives CASNPEGASSYEQYF.

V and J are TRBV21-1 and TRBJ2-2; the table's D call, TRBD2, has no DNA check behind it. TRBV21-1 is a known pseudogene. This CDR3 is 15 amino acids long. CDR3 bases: TGTGCCAGCAGCAAAGCGCCGGGATACACCGGGGAGCTGTTTTTT. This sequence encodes CASSKAPGYTGELFF.

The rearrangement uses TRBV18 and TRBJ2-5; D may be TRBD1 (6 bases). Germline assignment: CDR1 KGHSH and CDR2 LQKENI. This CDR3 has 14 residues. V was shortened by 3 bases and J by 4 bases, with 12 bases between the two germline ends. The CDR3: CASSPATGGETQYF. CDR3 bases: TGTGCCAGCTCACCCGCGACAGGCGGAGAGACCCAGTACTTC.

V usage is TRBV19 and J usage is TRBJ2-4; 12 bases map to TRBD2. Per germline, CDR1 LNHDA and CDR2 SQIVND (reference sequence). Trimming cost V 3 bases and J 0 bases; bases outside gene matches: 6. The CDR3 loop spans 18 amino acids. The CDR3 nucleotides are TGTGCCAGTAGTATCTCTAGCGGGGGGGTCAAAGCCAAAAACATTCAGTACTTC. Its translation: CASSISSGGVKAKNIQYF.

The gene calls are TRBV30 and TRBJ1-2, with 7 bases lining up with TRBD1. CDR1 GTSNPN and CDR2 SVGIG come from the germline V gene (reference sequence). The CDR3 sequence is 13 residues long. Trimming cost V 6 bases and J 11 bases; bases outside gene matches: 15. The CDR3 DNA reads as TGTGCCTGCTATGACAGGGAGAGGTGTAGTTACACCTTC. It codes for CACYDRERCSYTF.

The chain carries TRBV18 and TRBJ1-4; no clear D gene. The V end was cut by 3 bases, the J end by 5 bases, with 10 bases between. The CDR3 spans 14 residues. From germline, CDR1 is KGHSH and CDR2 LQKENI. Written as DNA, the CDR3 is TGTGCCAGCTCACCCCCTAGCCCAAATGAAAAACTGTTTTTT. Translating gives CASSPPSPNEKLFF.

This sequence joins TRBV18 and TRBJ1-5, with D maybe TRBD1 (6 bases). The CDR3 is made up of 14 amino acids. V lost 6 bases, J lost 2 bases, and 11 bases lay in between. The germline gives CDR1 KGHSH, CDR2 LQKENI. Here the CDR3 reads CASSRQDRNQPQHF. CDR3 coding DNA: TGTGCCAGCTCCCGACAGGACCGCAATCAGCCCCAGCATTTT.

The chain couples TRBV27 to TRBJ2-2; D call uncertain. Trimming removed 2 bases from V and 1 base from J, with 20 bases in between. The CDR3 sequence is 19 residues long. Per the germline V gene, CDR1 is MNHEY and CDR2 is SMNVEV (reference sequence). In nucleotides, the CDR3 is TGTGCCAGCAGTTTAATGTCAGGTCTCTTTTCCTTGAACACCGGGGAGCTGTTTTTT. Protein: CASSLMSGLFSLNTGELFF.

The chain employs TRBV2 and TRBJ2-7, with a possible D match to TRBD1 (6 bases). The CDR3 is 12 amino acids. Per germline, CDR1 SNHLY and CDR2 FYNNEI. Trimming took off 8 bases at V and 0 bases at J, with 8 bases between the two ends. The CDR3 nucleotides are TGTGCCAGCGGGGGCGACTCCTACGAGCAGTACTTC. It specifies CASGGDSYEQYF.

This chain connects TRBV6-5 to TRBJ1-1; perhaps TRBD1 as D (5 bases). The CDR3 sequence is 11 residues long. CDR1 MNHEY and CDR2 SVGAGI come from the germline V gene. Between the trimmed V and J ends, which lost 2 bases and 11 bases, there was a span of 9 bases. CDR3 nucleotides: TGTGCCAGCAGTTACCAGGGTGTCGCTTTCTTT. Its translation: CASSYQGVAFF.

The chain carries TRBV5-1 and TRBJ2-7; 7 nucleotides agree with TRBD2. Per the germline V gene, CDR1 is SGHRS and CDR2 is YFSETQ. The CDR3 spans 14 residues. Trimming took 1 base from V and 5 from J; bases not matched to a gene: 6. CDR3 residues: CASSLMGEGNEQYF. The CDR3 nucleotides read TGCGCCAGCAGCTTGATGGGGGAGGGCAACGAGCAGTACTTC.

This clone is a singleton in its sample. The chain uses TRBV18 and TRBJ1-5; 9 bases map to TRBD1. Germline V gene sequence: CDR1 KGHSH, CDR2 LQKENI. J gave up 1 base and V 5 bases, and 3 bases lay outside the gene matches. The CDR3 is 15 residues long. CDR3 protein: CASSDGTGSNQPQHF. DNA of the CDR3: TGTGCCAGCTCAGACGGGACAGGGAGCAATCAGCCCCAGCATTTT.

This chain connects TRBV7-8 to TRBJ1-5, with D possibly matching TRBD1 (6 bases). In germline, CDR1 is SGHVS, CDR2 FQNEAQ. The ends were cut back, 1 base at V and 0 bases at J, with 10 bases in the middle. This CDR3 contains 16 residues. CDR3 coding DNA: TGTGCCAGCAGCTTAGAGGGACACAATAGCAATCAGCCCCAGCATTTT. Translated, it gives CASSLEGHNSNQPQHF.